This T cell receptor beta chain came from a study of CD4 T cells in lung cancer (dated by TCRdb to between 2018 and 2020). Some background on the complete study: To find responses to candidate mutation-encoded neoepitopes, the study screened blood T cells from NSCLC patients and isolated neoantigen-specific CD4+ T-cell clones and TCRs. Aged 60 to 69 when blood was donated, the resected patients, most of whom were former smokers, had either lung adenocarcinoma or squamous cell carcinoma. Before blood donation, treatments including platinum chemotherapy had been received by the patients, and nivolumab or pembrolizumab had been received by some of the patients. The frequency of neoantigen-specific clonotypes in tumor resections, non-adjacent lung and cultured T-cell products was followed using TCRB deep sequencing. Tumor and non-adjacent lung tissue came from a handful of patients undergoing curative-intent resections for stage I-III non-small cell lung cancer. General conclusions and limits of the study: Some blood-derived responses might reflect in vitro priming of naive T cells or cross-reactivity rather than memory responses to the cancer.

Receptor libraries were prepared by the immunoSEQ multiplex PCR assay. DNA was isolated with Qiagen DNeasy or QIAamp micro DNA kits and TCRB sequenced with the Adaptive Biotechnology human TCRB sequencing kit. Sequencing of TCRB libraries was performed on an Illumina MiSeq. On the authors' methods: The kit provider's software was used to analyze TCRB sequence data, and Fisher's exact test was applied to assess tumor enrichment of clonotype templates. TCRdb limited this immuneACCESS table to in-frame rearrangements with V and J called. A share of clones is missing; checked studies link under half to unresolved V genes, and the rest is unexplained. The D gene and trimming were derived from the DNA, and the V and J assignments and clone size from that table. The sample table lists about 10,000 clones, over 65% of them with a count of one. Jointly, the top ten make up less than 20% of the sample. The table lists this clone with a few counts. No cognate antigen has been identified for it. The record has no base qualities; no much larger clone is one base away.

Reading the germline V gene gives CDR1 MRHNA and CDR2 SNTAGT. V and J are truncated by 3 bases and 3 bases respectively, leaving an intervening sequence of 6 bases. CDR3 length: 13 amino acids, cysteine to phenylalanine. The only DNA kept is the CDR3, 39 bases in frame from the first base. Non-adjacent lung tissue was collected from the same resection as far as possible from the malignant lesion, at least 3 cm away. The origin of this receptor is a man aged 60-69 years with non-small cell lung cancer. Source material: normal lung tissue taken away from the tumor. The chain joins TRBV6-4 to TRBJ1-5; a tentative D call is TRBD1 (5 bases match). The CDR3 region: CASSEDNNQPQHF. In nucleotides, the sequence is TGTGCCAGCAGTGAGGACAACAATCAGCCCCAGCATTTT.